The 32 T cell receptor beta chains in this list originate from one sample, sequenced in a study of blood T cell repertoires in COVID-19. Using immunoSEQ multiplex PCR, the repertoire was profiled, and TCRdb retains in-frame clones only, with some absent. The table includes a few hundred thousand clones, around 88% detected once. Sample: peripheral blood. Receptors were obtained from a woman aged 45-60 years with acute or convalescent COVID-19.

This clone was recorded only once. V and J are TRBV7-6 and TRBJ2-3; 13 nucleotides line up with TRBD2. The CDR3 is 16 residues long. Germline values: CDR1 SGHVS, CDR2 FNYEAQ. V gave up 5 bases and J gave up 5 bases; unmatched junction bases: 7. The DNA of the CDR3 is TGTGCCAGCAGCGTCCAACTAGCGGGAGGGTTAGATACGCAGTATTTT. Amino acid sequence: CASSVQLAGGLDTQYF.

V is TRBV7-2 and J is TRBJ2-5; 9 bases match TRBD2. With V trimmed by 1 base and J by 3 bases, 0 bases remained unmatched. This CDR3 contains 14 residues. Germline V gives CDR1 SGHTA, CDR2 FQGNSA. The DNA of the CDR3 is TGTGCCAGCAGCTTAGGACTAGCGGAAGAGACCCAGTACTTC. This encodes CASSLGLAEETQYF.

In this sample, this clone turned up once. V is TRBV6-5 and J is TRBJ2-3; TRBD2 matches 8 bases. The ends lost 2 bases at V and 2 bases at J; junction bases unmatched: 3. The CDR3 spans 15 residues. CDR1 and CDR2 from the germline V gene are MNHEY and SVGAGI. CDR3 in amino acids: CASSYPGGLTDTQYF. The CDR3 region has the DNA TGTGCCAGCAGTTACCCGGGGGGGCTCACAGATACGCAGTATTTT.

This rearrangement joins TRBV29-1 to TRBJ1-4, with 7 nucleotides matching TRBD1. Germline CDR1 is SQVTM and CDR2 is ANQGSEA. The CDR3 has 14 residues. V dropped 4 bases and J dropped 1; count of bases not matched to a gene: 3. CDR3 bases: TGCAGCGTTGTCAGGACAGGAACTAATGAAAAACTGTTTTTT. It is translated as CSVVRTGTNEKLFF.

V gene TRBV4-3 combines with J gene TRBJ2-7; maybe TRBD1 (5 bases). CDR3 size: 16 residues. Between the trimmed V and J ends, which lost 0 bases and 4 bases, there was a span of 16 bases. Germline loops: CDR1 LGHNA, CDR2 YSLEER. In DNA form, the CDR3 reads TGCGCCAGCAGCCAAGATTGGGCGACAGAAACTTACGAGCAGTACTTC. Encoded protein: CASSQDWATETYEQYF.

This clone was seen ten or more times. The gene calls are TRBV19 and TRBJ1-5; 8 positions match TRBD1. This CDR3 contains 17 residues. Germline V gene sequence: CDR1 LNHDA, CDR2 SQIVND (reference sequence). The V gene end was trimmed by 5 bases and the J gene end by 5 bases; junction bases not matched to a gene: 14. The CDR3 here is CASSLHPDRVPYQPQHF. CDR3 sequence (DNA): TGTGCCAGTAGTCTCCACCCGGACAGGGTCCCCTATCAGCCCCAGCATTTT.

The V call is TRBV5-1, the J call TRBJ2-3; D is unclear. Trimming stripped 1 base from V and 6 bases from J, with 6 bases between. The CDR3 is 12 amino acids. CDR1 and CDR2 from the germline V gene are SGHRS and YFSETQ. The chain's CDR3 is CASSLNMDTQYF. For the CDR3, the DNA is TGCGCCAGCAGCTTGAATATGGATACGCAGTATTTT.

This clone was seen a handful of times. The DNA for the CDR3 is TGCGCCAGCAGCTGGGGACAGAACACTGAAGCTTTCTTT. This sequence encodes CASSWGQNTEAFF. This sequence joins TRBV5-1 and TRBJ1-1, with a weak D call TRBD1 (6 bases). CDR3 size: 13 residues. The V gene lost 3 bases and the J gene lost 1 base, with 7 bases spanning the gap. Germline V gene sequence: CDR1 SGHRS, CDR2 YFSETQ.

The chain recombines TRBV7-2 with TRBJ1-5; 8 bases map to TRBD1. Per germline, CDR1 SGHTA and CDR2 FQGNSA. With 5 bases clipped from V and 0 bases from J, the junction kept 6 bases outside the gene matches. The CDR3 runs 16 residues. The CDR3 DNA reads as TGTGCCAGCAGCCCCGGGACAGGCTATAGCAATCAGCCCCAGCATTTT. Its protein is CASSPGTGYSNQPQHF.

The genes are TRBV5-5 and TRBJ1-5, with 10 bases lining up with TRBD1. The CDR3 extends over 16 amino acids. Germline CDR1 SGHKS, CDR2 YYEKEE (reference sequence). Losses at the gene ends were 3 bases for V and 6 bases for J; bases not matched to a gene: 9. CDR3 sequence reads: CASSSTTGGKSQPQHF. In DNA, the CDR3 is TGTGCCAGCAGCTCTACGACAGGGGGCAAGAGTCAGCCCCAGCATTTT. Full variable domain (outside the CDR3, taken from reference TRBV5-5 and TRBJ1-5): DAGVTQSPTHLIKTRGQQVTLRCSPISGHKSVSWYQQVLGQGPQFIFQYYEKEERGRGNFPDRFSARQFPNYSSELNVNALLLGDSALYLCASSSTTGGKSQPQHFGDGTRLSIL.

The chain combines TRBV7-9 with TRBJ2-7, with a possible D match to TRBD1 (5 bases). Trimming removed 2 bases at V and 2 bases at J, with 10 bases between. CDR1 is SEHNR and CDR2 is FQNEAQ in the germline V gene (reference sequence). The CDR3 extends over 14 amino acids. The CDR3 sequence: CASSLLGAAYEQYF. The CDR3 coding sequence is TGTGCCAGCAGCTTATTAGGGGCTGCCTACGAGCAGTACTTC.

The V and J genes are TRBV10-2 and TRBJ1-5; perhaps TRBD1 as D (6 bases). V was pared by 6 bases and J by 3 bases, with 12 bases between. This CDR3 region has 14 residues. Germline CDR1 reads WSHSY; CDR2 reads SAAADI. CDR3 DNA sequence: TGCGCCAGCAGCCCCCAGGGGCCCAATCAGCCCCAGCATTTT. Amino acids: CASSPQGPNQPQHF.

This clone was seen more than once but under ten times. The J gene is TRBJ2-2, the V gene TRBV7-2; 8 bases are a match to TRBD2. The CDR3 spans 15 residues. CDR1 is SGHTA, CDR2 FQGNSA, per germline. V trimming: 5 bases; J trimming: 4 bases; junction bases outside the gene matches: 6. The CDR3 loop reads CASSEGLVGTGELFF. As DNA, the CDR3 is TGTGCCAGCAGCGAGGGACTAGTAGGCACCGGGGAGCTGTTTTTT.

As concerns this clone: The sample holds other DNA sequences that translate to the same CDR3. The J gene is TRBJ1-2, the V gene TRBV18; 8 bases are shared with TRBD1. Per the germline V gene, CDR1 is KGHSH and CDR2 is LQKENI. CDR3 length: 14 residues. V shed 3 bases, J shed 0 bases, and the junction held 0 bases outside the gene matches. For the CDR3, the DNA is TGTGCCAGCTCACCGGGACAGGCTAACTATGGCTACACCTTC. Its translation is CASSPGQANYGYTF.

The chain has TRBV4-1 and TRBJ1-1; the match to TRBD1 covers 8 bases. V gave up 3 bases and J gave up 4 bases; unmatched junction bases: 7. The CDR3 runs 15 residues. Germline lookup yields CDR1 MGHRA and CDR2 YSYEKL. CDR3 sequence (DNA): TGCGCCAGCAGCCACGACAGGGGAGTAAGCACTGAAGCTTTCTTT. This sequence encodes CASSHDRGVSTEAFF.

V gene TRBV7-9 combines with J gene TRBJ1-6; D might be TRBD1 (5 bases). Looked up from germline, CDR1 is SEHNR and CDR2 is FQNEAQ (reference sequence). V was trimmed by 5 bases and J by 8 bases, leaving 16 bases between them. The CDR3 runs 15 residues. CDR3 in amino acids: CASSLQASGDSPLHF. CDR3 in DNA: TGTGCCAGCAGCCTACAGGCTAGTGGGGATTCACCCCTCCACTTT.

This clone has a single count. This chain uses TRBV29-1 with TRBJ1-2; TRBD1 matches 8 bases. Germline trimming cut 6 bases from V and 4 bases from J; bases unmatched to any gene: 4. Germline V gene sequence: CDR1 SQVTM, CDR2 ANQGSEA. The length of the CDR3 is 12 residues. Here the CDR3 reads CSVGQGPYGYTF. The CDR3 nucleotides read TGCAGCGTAGGACAGGGACCCTATGGCTACACCTTC.

For this clone: Its ends do not fully match the called genes, so a read error is possible. The J gene is TRBJ2-7, the V gene TRBV7-9; 10 bases match TRBD2. The germline CDR1 and CDR2 sequences are SEHNR and FQNEAQ (reference sequence). There are 14 residues in the CDR3. This chain's CDR3 is CASSLAGVSYEQYF. The CDR3 DNA is TGTGCCAGCAGCCTAGCGGGAGTATCCTACGAGCAGTACTTC. The full variable domain, with the rest looked up from reference TRBV7-9 and TRBJ2-7, is DTGVSQNPRHKITKRGQNVTFRCDPISEHNRLYWYRQTLGQGPEFLTYFQNEAQLEKSRLLSDRFSAERPKGSFSTLEIQRTEQGDSAMYLCASSLAGVSYEQYFGPGTRLTVT.

This clone was observed a single time. V gene TRBV7-2 combines with J gene TRBJ2-4, with D possibly matching TRBD1 (6 bases). The germline V gene encodes CDR1 SGHTA and CDR2 FQGNSA. This CDR3 has 13 amino acids. Trimming shortened V by 0 bases and J by 9 bases, and 9 bases separated the two germline ends. The CDR3 sequence is CASSLAQGSIQYF. As DNA, the CDR3 is TGTGCCAGCAGCTTAGCACAGGGTTCCATTCAGTACTTC.

About this clone itself: Different DNA sequences within this sample yield the same CDR3. The V gene is TRBV5-1, the J gene TRBJ1-2; 8 nucleotides line up with TRBD1. Trimming cost V 1 base and J 7 bases; bases outside gene matches: 0. In germline, CDR1 is SGHRS, CDR2 YFSETQ. This CDR3 comprises 12 residues. The CDR3, as DNA: TGCGCCAGCAGCTTGACAGGGGGTGGCTACACCTTC. The encoded protein is CASSLTGGGYTF. The whole variable domain, filled in from reference TRBV5-1 and TRBJ1-2, reads KAGVTQTPRYLIKTRGQQVTLSCSPISGHRSVSWYQQTPGQGLQFLFEYFSETQRNKGNFPGRFSGRQFSNSRSEMNVSTLELGDSALYLCASSLTGGGYTFGSGTRLTVV.

The rearrangement joins TRBV3-1 (or the pseudogene TRBV3-2) to TRBJ1-4; no clear D gene. Germline CDR1 LGHDT, CDR2 YNNKEL (reference sequence). The CDR3 consists of 12 residues. V lost 0 bases and J 10 bases, leaving 6 bases between the germline ends. CDR3 in DNA: TGTGCCAGCAGCCAAGATTCTGTAAAACTGTTTTTT. It encodes CASSQDSVKLFF.

In DNA form, the CDR3 reads TGTGCCAGCAGCCAAGATTTGACAGGTAGTAGAGGCTACACCTTC. Its protein is CASSQDLTGSRGYTF. J is TRBJ1-2 and V is TRBV4-2; possibly TRBD1 for D (6 bases). V gave up 0 bases and J gave up 8 bases, with 16 bases separating them. Germline loops: CDR1 LGHNA, CDR2 YNFKEQ. This CDR3 is built from 15 residues.

The chain carries TRBV6-6 and TRBJ1-1; 9 bases line up with TRBD1. This CDR3 has 15 residues. The trim removed 7 bases at V and 1 base at J, leaving 7 bases unmatched. Germline loops: CDR1 MNHNY, CDR2 SVGAGI (reference sequence). The CDR3 DNA sequence: TGTGCCAGCACCTCGCTGGGACAGGGGAACACTGAAGCTTTCTTT. It codes for CASTSLGQGNTEAFF.

V is TRBV11-1 and J is TRBJ1-1; 10 bases agree with TRBD1. The germline V gene encodes CDR1 SGHAT and CDR2 FQDESV (reference sequence). Unmatched junction bases numbered 10, after V lost 5 bases and J lost 4 bases. The CDR3 is 16 amino acids. The DNA of the CDR3 is TGTGCCAGCAGCCCAAAGACTGGACAGGGGGGCACTGAAGCTTTCTTT. Translated, it gives CASSPKTGQGGTEAFF. Full variable domain (outside the CDR3, taken from reference TRBV11-1 and TRBJ1-1): EAEVAQSPRYKITEKSQAVAFWCDPISGHATLYWYRQILGQGPELLVQFQDESVVDDSQLPKDRFSAERLKGVDSTLKIQPAELGDSAMYLCASSPKTGQGGTEAFFGQGTRLTVV.

This clone occurred once. The rearrangement links TRBV10-3 to TRBJ1-1; a possible D gene is TRBD1 (6 bases). V was shortened by 10 bases and J by 5 bases, with 14 bases between the two germline ends. The CDR3 runs 12 residues. Germline loops: CDR1 ENHRY, CDR2 SYGVKD. Here the CDR3 reads CATEGGDTEAFF. CDR3 DNA sequence: TGTGCCACTGAGGGGGGGGATACTGAAGCTTTCTTT.

This chain links TRBV11-2 with TRBJ2-7, with 11 bases aligning to TRBD1. Looked up from germline, CDR1 is SGHAT and CDR2 is FQNNGV. V dropped 5 bases and J dropped 5; count of bases not matched to a gene: 8. This CDR3 is 15 amino acids long. The CDR3 region has the DNA TGTGCCAGCAGCCGGCAGGACAGGGGGCATCACGAGCAGTACTTC. As protein: CASSRQDRGHHEQYF.

The chain links TRBV2 to TRBJ1-5; 7 bases match TRBD1. The CDR3 sequence is 12 residues long. Germline CDR1 and CDR2: SNHLY and FYNNEI. The junction had 3 bases not matched to a gene; V was cut back by 10 bases and J by 3 bases. The CDR3: CAKGTDNQPQHF. DNA of the CDR3: TGTGCCAAGGGGACAGACAATCAGCCCCAGCATTTT.

J is TRBJ2-7 and V is TRBV5-1; D is undetermined. This CDR3 is 13 amino acids long. Trimming removed 7 bases at V and 0 bases at J, with 11 bases between. From germline, CDR1 is SGHRS and CDR2 YFSETQ. This CDR3 reads CASGPAASYEQYF. In DNA, the CDR3 is TGCGCCAGCGGCCCGGCGGCCTCCTACGAGCAGTACTTC.

This clone was detected only a few times. The chain joins TRBV14 to TRBJ1-2; D is perhaps TRBD1 (5 bases). Deletions cut 6 bases from V and 4 bases from J, with 12 bases between. CDR3 length: 13 residues. CDR1 and CDR2 (germline): SGHDN, FVKESK. The chain's CDR3 is CASRRQGTYGYTF. The CDR3 region has the DNA TGTGCCAGCAGGCGCCAGGGTACCTATGGCTACACCTTC. Together with reference TRBV14 and TRBJ1-2, the CDR3 gives the full variable domain: EAGVTQFPSHSVIEKGQTVTLRCDPISGHDNLYWYRRVMGKEIKFLLHFVKESKQDESGMPNNRFLAERTGGTYSTLKVQPAELEDSGVYFCASRRQGTYGYTFGSGTRLTVV.

The chain links TRBV5-6 to TRBJ2-1; D possibly corresponds to TRBD1 (6 bases). Trimming took off 0 bases at V and 9 bases at J, with 10 bases between the two ends. From germline, CDR1 is SGHDT and CDR2 YYEEEE. This CDR3 is 13 amino acids long. Here the CDR3 reads CASSLDRASEQFF. The CDR3, as DNA: TGTGCCAGCAGCTTGGACAGGGCTAGTGAGCAGTTCTTC.

Worth noting for this clone: Additional DNA sequences in this sample encode the identical CDR3. V gene TRBV9 combines with J gene TRBJ2-7, with 8 bases fitting TRBD2. CDR3 length: 15 residues. The germline V gene encodes CDR1 SGDLS and CDR2 YYNGEE. With 0 bases clipped from V and 0 bases from J, the junction kept 2 bases outside the gene matches. The chain's CDR3 is CASSVGSGSSYEQYF. CDR3 bases: TGTGCCAGCAGCGTAGGGAGCGGGAGCTCCTACGAGCAGTACTTC.

This chain joins TRBV5-1 and TRBJ2-3; 7 bases are shared with TRBD1. The germline V gene has CDR1 SGHRS and CDR2 YFSETQ. This CDR3 contains 12 residues. CDR3 residues: CATQGDADTQYF. In nucleotides, the CDR3 is TGCGCGACGCAGGGGGATGCAGATACGCAGTATTTT.